These 13 T cell receptor beta chains came from one sample sequenced in a study of T cells expressing NK-cell markers. TCRdb re-called the 5' RACE reads and shows each CDR3 protein once, DNA omitted. The sample table includes 350,000 to 500,000 distinct CDR3 sequences. The sample was blood T cells: a sorted CD56 or NKG2C T cell subset, CD4+ or CD8+ T cells, or bulk PBMC T cells (not recorded which). These receptors were collected from a woman aged 18-69 years in good health.

The chain couples TRBV29-1 to TRBJ2-3. The CDR3 is 14 amino acids. CDR1 and CDR2 from the germline V gene are SQVTM and ANQGSEA. The CDR3 loop reads CSSGSGTSTDTQYF.

The chain combines TRBV6-5 with TRBJ1-2; TCRdb proposes TRBD1, but this gene call is untestable without DNA. The germline V gene encodes CDR1 MNHEY and CDR2 SVGAGI. CDR3 length: 14 amino acids. The CDR3 reads CASSYPGESGGYTF.

The genes are TRBV18 and TRBJ2-1; the D gene TCRdb calls, TRBD2, cannot be checked with no DNA. Germline loops: CDR1 KGHSH, CDR2 LQKENI. The CDR3 loop spans 16 amino acids. The CDR3 loop reads CASSPPRGPVGYEQFF.

V and J are TRBV20-1 and TRBJ2-7; TCRdb lists TRBD1, though no DNA is available to test this call. CDR1 and CDR2 (germline): DFQATT, SNEGSKA (reference sequence). The CDR3 covers 14 residues. CDR3 loop: CSAAGGLPSYEQYF.

This chain uses TRBV6-1 with TRBJ2-7; the TCRdb call, TRBD2, lacks DNA for checking. Per the germline V gene, CDR1 is MNHNS and CDR2 is SASEGT. The CDR3 runs to 15 residues. The CDR3 here is CASSQLARSIYEQYF.

The genes are TRBV3-1 and TRBJ2-5; the D gene TCRdb calls, TRBD2, cannot be checked with no DNA. Germline loops: CDR1 LGHDT, CDR2 YNNKEL (reference sequence). The CDR3 contains 15 residues. The CDR3 protein is CASSQISGRDGTQYF.

The chain couples TRBV20-1 to TRBJ2-1; the TCRdb D gene call, TRBD2, has no DNA to confirm it. The CDR3 extends over 19 amino acids. In germline, CDR1 is DFQATT, CDR2 SNEGSKA (reference sequence). The CDR3 loop is CSARGSGTSGTVSYNEQFF.

This rearrangement joins TRBV15 to TRBJ1-1; with no DNA, the TCRdb D assignment of TRBD1 cannot be verified. The CDR3 totals 15 residues. Germline values: CDR1 LNHNV, CDR2 YYDKDF (reference sequence). CDR3 in amino acids: CATSSKQGADTEAFF.

The chain joins TRBV7-9 to TRBJ2-1; TCRdb picks TRBD2, but there is no DNA to check that call. The germline V gene has CDR1 SEHNR and CDR2 FQNEAQ (reference sequence). The CDR3 sequence is 16 residues long. Here the CDR3 reads CASSSREGLSYNEQFF.

The gene calls are TRBV11-2 and TRBJ2-2. The germline gives CDR1 SGHAT, CDR2 FQNNGV. The length of the CDR3 is 15 residues. CDR3 loop: CASSLTAVNTGELFF.

This chain joins TRBV12-3 or TRBV12-4 and TRBJ1-5. The CDR3 has 14 residues. Here the CDR3 reads CASSPIGVNQPQHF.

The chain is built from TRBV11-2 and TRBJ2-1; TCRdb selects TRBD1, and the lack of DNA leaves this call unchecked. Germline CDR1 reads SGHAT; CDR2 reads FQNNGV. The CDR3 consists of 14 residues. CDR3 sequence: CASSSETGKNEQFF.

The genes are TRBV20-1 and TRBJ2-3; TCRdb's D call of TRBD2 is untestable without DNA. The CDR3 is 18 residues long. Per the germline V gene, CDR1 is DFQATT and CDR2 is SNEGSKA (reference sequence). The CDR3: CSANGLAGSPLNTDTQYF.